Below, 23 T cell receptor beta chains from the same sample are listed, as sequenced in a study of long-term antiretroviral therapy in people with HIV. Samples were assayed with immunoSEQ v3.0 at survey level. Sequenced by immunoSEQ multiplex PCR; TCRdb stores in-frame clones only, minus some. The repertoire includes tens of thousands of clones, about 85% of them detected once, and over 5.5% sits in the top ten. Material: unsorted PBMCs, obtained 3.1 years after starting antiretroviral therapy. The receptor set was obtained from a woman in her fifties or sixties with HIV.

The chain combines TRBV6-1 with TRBJ2-3, with D hard to call. CDR3 length equals 13 residues. Germline values: CDR1 MNHNS, CDR2 SASEGT. The V end lost 6 bases, the J end lost 0 bases, and 7 bases lay between the germline ends. CDR3 amino acids: CASRPISTDTQYF. For the CDR3, the DNA is TGTGCCAGCAGACCAATAAGCACAGATACGCAGTATTTT.

The J gene is TRBJ1-5, the V gene TRBV29-1, with D unclear. The CDR3 is 12 residues long. The ends were cut back, 8 bases at V and 0 bases at J, with 8 bases in the middle. The V gene's germline CDR1 is SQVTM and CDR2 ANQGSEA. CDR3 protein: CSPCFSNQPQHF. The CDR3 nucleotides are TGCAGCCCTTGTTTTAGCAATCAGCCCCAGCATTTT.

This sequence joins TRBV19 and TRBJ2-7; no reliable D call. The germline V gene encodes CDR1 LNHDA and CDR2 SQIVND (reference sequence). CDR3 length: 13 residues. Trimming stripped 9 bases from V and 3 bases from J, with 15 bases between. The CDR3 reads CARRNQEDYEQYF. For the CDR3, the DNA is TGTGCCAGAAGGAATCAGGAAGACTACGAGCAGTACTTC.

V is TRBV27 and J is TRBJ1-1; the D gene is possibly TRBD1 (6 bases). Trimming shortened V by 3 bases and J by 1 base, and 15 bases separated the two germline ends. Per germline, CDR1 MNHEY and CDR2 SMNVEV (reference sequence). This CDR3 contains 16 residues. The CDR3 spells CASSFYRVSANTEAFF. The CDR3 coding sequence is TGTGCCAGCAGTTTCTACAGGGTTTCGGCGAACACTGAAGCTTTCTTT.

The chain joins TRBV30 to TRBJ2-5; 9 bases agree with TRBD2. The V and J ends lost 0 bases and 1 base, in that order; junction bases with no gene match: 3. The CDR3 covers 15 residues. Germline CDR1 is GTSNPN and CDR2 is SVGIG (reference sequence). CDR3 amino acids: CAWSVGGGVQETQYF. DNA for the CDR3: TGTGCCTGGAGTGTGGGCGGGGGGGTCCAAGAGACCCAGTACTTC.

The chain employs TRBV10-3 and TRBJ1-2, with D uncertain. V shed 0 bases and J shed 0 bases, with 8 bases lying between them. The V gene's germline CDR1 is ENHRY and CDR2 SYGVKD. The CDR3 spans 15 residues. The DNA for the CDR3 is TGTGCCATCAGTGAGTCGAATTTGGCTAACTATGGCTACACCTTC. Amino acids: CAISESNLANYGYTF.

The chain joins TRBV7-6 to TRBJ2-7; 8 nucleotides match TRBD2. The J segment lost 2 bases and the V segment lost 1 base, leaving 4 bases of the junction unmatched. The CDR3 runs 15 residues. From germline, CDR1 is SGHVS and CDR2 FNYEAQ. CDR3 bases: TGTGCCAGCAGCTTAGGGCGGGGGGAAACCTACGAGCAGTACTTC. Amino acids: CASSLGRGETYEQYF.

About this clone: Since no conserved phenylalanine or tryptophan closes the CDR3, a read error is the likely cause. This chain uses TRBV18 with TRBJ1-6, with 8 positions matching TRBD1. V lost 3 bases to trimming and J lost 9 bases; unmatched junction nucleotides: 4. The CDR3 sequence is 14 residues long. Germline loops: CDR1 KGHSH, CDR2 LQKENI. CDR3 protein: CASSPGQASSPLHL. CDR3 sequence (DNA): TGTGCCAGCTCACCGGGACAGGCGAGTTCACCCCTCCACCTT.

This clone was recorded a few times. The chain combines TRBV2 with TRBJ2-3; maybe TRBD1 (5 bases). The CDR3 runs 12 residues. The ends were cut back, 8 bases at V and 2 bases at J, with 8 bases in the middle. Per the germline V gene, CDR1 is SNHLY and CDR2 is FYNNEI. In DNA, the CDR3 is TGTGCCAGCCCCAGGGACACAGATACGCAGTATTTT. Protein product: CASPRDTDTQYF.

This chain uses TRBV30 with TRBJ2-7; TRBD1 aligns across 10 bases. CDR3 size: 12 residues. Losses at the gene ends were 5 bases for V and 2 bases for J; bases not matched to a gene: 0. Germline-derived CDR1 and CDR2 are GTSNPN and SVGIG (reference sequence). CDR3: CAWGQGAYEQYF. The CDR3 DNA reads as TGTGCCTGGGGACAGGGGGCCTACGAGCAGTACTTC.

The chain recombines TRBV29-1 with TRBJ1-2; the match to TRBD1 covers 9 bases. CDR1 is SQVTM and CDR2 is ANQGSEA in the germline V gene. The trim removed 6 bases at V and 7 bases at J, leaving 12 bases unmatched. The CDR3 loop spans 14 amino acids. The CDR3 sequence is CSVLPRDREVGYTF. The CDR3 nucleotides read TGCAGCGTCCTCCCGAGGGACAGGGAAGTTGGCTACACCTTC.

The V call is TRBV5-1, the J call TRBJ2-3; 8 bases line up with TRBD1. Germline trimming cut 4 bases from V and 2 bases from J; bases unmatched to any gene: 6. The length of the CDR3 is 15 residues. Looked up from germline, CDR1 is SGHRS and CDR2 is YFSETQ. CDR3 sequence (DNA): TGCGCCAGCAGCCTTGGACAGGGTTACACAGATACGCAGTATTTT. This translates into CASSLGQGYTDTQYF.

The chain combines TRBV5-1 with TRBJ2-1, with 15 bases matching TRBD2. This CDR3 is built from 14 residues. With V trimmed by 7 bases and J by 9 bases, 5 bases remained unmatched. In germline, CDR1 is SGHRS, CDR2 YFSETQ. The chain's CDR3 is CASGGLAGGSEQFF. The CDR3 nucleotides read TGCGCCAGCGGTGGACTAGCGGGGGGGAGTGAGCAGTTCTTC.

The chain recombines TRBV5-8 with TRBJ2-7, with D unclear. Germline CDR1 reads SGHTS; CDR2 reads YDEGEE. The CDR3 has 9 amino acids. The V end was cut by 6 bases, the J end by 6 bases, with 4 bases between. CDR3 DNA: TGTGCCAGCACCTCCGAGCAGTACTTC. Translated: CASTSEQYF.

The rearrangement uses TRBV27 and TRBJ2-7, with 11 bases fitting TRBD2. CDR3 length: 13 residues. The V segment lost 6 bases and the J segment 7 bases; nucleotides outside the gene matches: 5. The germline gives CDR1 MNHEY, CDR2 SMNVEV (reference sequence). The CDR3 bases are TGTGCCAGCAGCCGCGGGACTAGCGGAGAGCAGTACTTC. Residues: CASSRGTSGEQYF.

This chain links TRBV5-4 with TRBJ2-5, with D hard to call. V gave up 1 base and J gave up 5 bases, with 12 bases separating them. The CDR3 has 14 residues. Germline values: CDR1 SGHNT, CDR2 YYREEE (reference sequence). The CDR3 bases are TGTGCCAGCAGCTTGCTGTCCCAAGGGGAGACCCAGTACTTC. As protein: CASSLLSQGETQYF.

The CDR3 DNA sequence: TGTGCCAGCAGCTTAGGCGGGGGGGCTTACAATGAGCAGTTCTTC. This translates into CASSLGGGAYNEQFF. The V gene is TRBV7-2, the J gene TRBJ2-1; 9 nucleotides align to TRBD2. This CDR3 is 15 amino acids long. From germline, CDR1 is SGHTA and CDR2 FQGNSA. Trimming took 1 base from V and 4 from J; bases not matched to a gene: 2.

V and J are TRBV30 and TRBJ2-5; TRBD2 aligns across 9 bases. The J call is in doubt because the DNA end fits TRBJ2-7 better. The CDR3 spans 14 residues. CDR1 and CDR2 from the germline V gene are GTSNPN and SVGIG (reference sequence). CDR3 in DNA: TGTGCCTGGGACCAGCGGGGGGCGACCTACGAGCAGTACTTC. This gives the protein CAWDQRGATYEQYF.

This chain uses TRBV6-1 with TRBJ1-2; a weak D match, TRBD1 (5 bases). The CDR3 is 12 residues long. Between the trimmed V and J ends, which lost 4 bases and 8 bases, there was a span of 11 bases. Germline-derived CDR1 and CDR2 are MNHNS and SASEGT. The CDR3 region is CASSVQGYGYTF. CDR3 DNA sequence: TGTGCCAGCAGTGTGCAGGGTTACGGCTACACCTTC.

The rearrangement uses TRBV29-1 and TRBJ2-1; tentatively, D is TRBD1 or TRBD2 (5 bases each). V gave up 4 bases and J gave up 6 bases, with 13 bases separating them. Germline values: CDR1 SQVTM, CDR2 ANQGSEA. There are 13 residues in the CDR3. The CDR3 loop reads CSVGDGFGNEQFF. CDR3 nucleotides: TGCAGCGTTGGGGACGGCTTTGGCAATGAGCAGTTCTTC.

This chain joins TRBV30 and TRBJ1-4; D unclear. The CDR3 has 15 residues. CDR1 and CDR2 from the germline V gene are GTSNPN and SVGIG (reference sequence). V was clipped by 1 base and J by 0 bases, with 9 bases between them. CDR3 in DNA: TGTGCCTGGAGTGCCTTAGGTGCAACTAATGAAAAACTGTTTTTT. Its protein is CAWSALGATNEKLFF.

V is TRBV25-1 and J is TRBJ1-5, with a tentative D call TRBD1 (5 bases). CDR1 is MGHDK, CDR2 SYGVNS, per germline. This CDR3 is built from 14 residues. The ends were cut back, 5 bases at V and 3 bases at J, with 11 bases in the middle. This CDR3 is CASSKAGFNQPQHF. Written as DNA, the CDR3 is TGTGCCAGCAGTAAGGCAGGGTTCAATCAGCCCCAGCATTTT.

The V call is TRBV5-4, the J call TRBJ1-2; the D gene is possibly TRBD1 (5 bases). The V end was cut by 4 bases, the J end by 4 bases, with 11 bases between. The CDR3 covers 13 residues. Germline CDR1 is SGHNT and CDR2 is YYREEE (reference sequence). The CDR3 spells CASSPRGTYGYTF. CDR3 bases: TGTGCCAGCAGCCCGCGAGGGACCTATGGCTACACCTTC.